This entry lists 3 T cell receptor beta chains sequenced from one sample in a study of T cell changes during pregnancy in multiple sclerosis. Only in-frame clones appear in the TCRdb table, and some are missing; sequencing was by immunoSEQ multiplex PCR. The sample yields roughly 70,000 clones, about 91% seen once. The material was peripheral blood, obtained in the first trimester of pregnancy. These receptors all stem from a female donor with multiple sclerosis, enrolled in a pregnancy study.

V is TRBV5-1 and J is TRBJ1-1; no definite D call. Germline V gene lookup returns CDR1 SGHRS and CDR2 YFSETQ. The CDR3 length is 13 residues. The V and J ends lost 4 bases and 0 bases respectively, with 7 bases between them. The CDR3 DNA follows: TGCGCCAGCAGCGTGCGGATGAACACTGAAGCTTTCTTT. Its translation: CASSVRMNTEAFF.

V is TRBV11-2 and J is TRBJ1-4; D is ambiguous. The length of the CDR3 is 14 residues. V shed 4 bases and J shed 4 bases, with 10 bases lying between them. CDR1 and CDR2 (germline): SGHAT, FQNNGV. The CDR3 sequence is CASSSTGVNEKLFF. CDR3 bases: TGTGCCAGCAGCTCAACGGGAGTTAATGAAAAACTGTTTTTT. Complete variable domain (other parts from reference TRBV11-2 and TRBJ1-4): EAGVAQSPRYKIIEKRQSVAFWCNPISGHATLYWYQQILGQGPKLLIQFQNNGVVDDSQLPKDRFSAERLKGVDSTLKIQPAKLEDSAVYLCASSSTGVNEKLFFGSGTQLSVL.

This clone appeared a few times. V usage is TRBV5-6 and J usage is TRBJ2-6; D gene ambiguous. The CDR3 runs to 15 residues. Germline V gives CDR1 SGHDT, CDR2 YYEEEE. V lost 4 bases and J lost 0, with 8 bases in between. The CDR3 DNA reads TGTGCCAGCAGCCGATACTACTCTGGGGCCAACGTCCTGACTTTC. Its translation: CASSRYYSGANVLTF. The full variable domain, completed using reference TRBV5-6 and TRBJ2-6, is DAGVTQSPTHLIKTRGQQVTLRCSPKSGHDTVSWYQQALGQGPQFIFQYYEEEERQRGNFPDRFSGHQFPNYSSELNVNALLLGDSALYLCASSRYYSGANVLTFGAGSRLTVL.